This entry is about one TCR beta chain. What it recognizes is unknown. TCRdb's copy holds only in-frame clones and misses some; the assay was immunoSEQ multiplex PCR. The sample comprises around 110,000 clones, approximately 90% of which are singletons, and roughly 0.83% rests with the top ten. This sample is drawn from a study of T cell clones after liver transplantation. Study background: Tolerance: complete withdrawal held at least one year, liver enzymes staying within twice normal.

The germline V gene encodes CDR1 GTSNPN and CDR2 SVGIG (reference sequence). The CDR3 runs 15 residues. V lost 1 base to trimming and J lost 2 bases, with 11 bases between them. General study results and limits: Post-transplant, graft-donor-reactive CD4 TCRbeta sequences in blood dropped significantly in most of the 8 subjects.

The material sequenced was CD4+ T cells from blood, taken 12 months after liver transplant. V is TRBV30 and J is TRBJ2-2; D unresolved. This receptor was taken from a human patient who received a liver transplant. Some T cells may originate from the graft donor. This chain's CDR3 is CAWSAGGTNTGELFF. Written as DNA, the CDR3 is TGTGCCTGGAGTGCTGGCGGAACTAACACCGGGGAGCTGTTTTTT.